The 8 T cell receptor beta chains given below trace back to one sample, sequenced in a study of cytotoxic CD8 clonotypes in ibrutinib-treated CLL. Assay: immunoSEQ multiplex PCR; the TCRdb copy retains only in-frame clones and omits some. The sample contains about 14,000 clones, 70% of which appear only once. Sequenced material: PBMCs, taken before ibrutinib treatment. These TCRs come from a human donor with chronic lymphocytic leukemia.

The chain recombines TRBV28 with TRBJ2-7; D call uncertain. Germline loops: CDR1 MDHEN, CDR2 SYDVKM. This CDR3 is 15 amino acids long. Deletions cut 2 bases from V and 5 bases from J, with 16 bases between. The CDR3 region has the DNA TGTGCCAGCAGTTTACCCAGCACGGCCACCCACGAGCAGTACTTC. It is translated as CASSLPSTATHEQYF.

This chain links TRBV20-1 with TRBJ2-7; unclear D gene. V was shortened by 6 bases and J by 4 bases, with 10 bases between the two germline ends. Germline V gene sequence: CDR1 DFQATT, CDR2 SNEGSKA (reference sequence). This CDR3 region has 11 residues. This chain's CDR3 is CSAALTYEQYF. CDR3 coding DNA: TGCAGTGCCGCCCTCACGTACGAGCAGTACTTC.

DNA of the CDR3: TGTGCCAGCAGTCCCGACAGCAACTATGGCTACACCTTC. Protein product: CASSPDSNYGYTF. The V and J genes are TRBV2 and TRBJ1-2; D may be TRBD1 (5 bases). This CDR3 has 13 residues. Germline assignment: CDR1 SNHLY and CDR2 FYNNEI. The V end was cut by 5 bases, the J end by 2 bases, with 9 bases between.

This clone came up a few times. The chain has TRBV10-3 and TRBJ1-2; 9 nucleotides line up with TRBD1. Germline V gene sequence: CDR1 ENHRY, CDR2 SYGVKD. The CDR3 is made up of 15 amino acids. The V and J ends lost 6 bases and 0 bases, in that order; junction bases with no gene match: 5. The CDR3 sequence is CAISRDRETNYGYTF. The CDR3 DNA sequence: TGTGCCATCAGCCGGGACAGGGAGACTAACTATGGCTACACCTTC.

The CDR3 here is CATSTNPGTYNSPLHF. The CDR3 nucleotides read TGTGCCACCAGCACAAATCCGGGGACCTATAATTCACCCCTCCACTTT. The chain joins TRBV15 to TRBJ1-6; D remains unclear. The CDR3 is made up of 16 amino acids. CDR1 and CDR2 (germline): LNHNV, YYDKDF (reference sequence). Trimming shortened V by 4 bases and J by 2 bases, and 12 bases separated the two germline ends.

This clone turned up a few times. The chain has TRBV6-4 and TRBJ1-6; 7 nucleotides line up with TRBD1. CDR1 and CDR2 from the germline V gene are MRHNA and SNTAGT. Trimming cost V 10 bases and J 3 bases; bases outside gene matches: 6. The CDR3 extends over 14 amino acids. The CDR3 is CATPDRVYNSPLHF. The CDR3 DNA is TGTGCCACCCCCGACAGGGTCTATAATTCACCCCTCCACTTT.

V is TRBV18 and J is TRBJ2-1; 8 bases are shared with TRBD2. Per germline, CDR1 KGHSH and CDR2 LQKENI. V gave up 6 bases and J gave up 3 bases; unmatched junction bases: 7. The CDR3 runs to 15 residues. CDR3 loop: CASSRTSGDYNEQFF. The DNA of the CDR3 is TGTGCCAGCTCCCGCACTAGCGGAGACTACAATGAGCAGTTCTTC.

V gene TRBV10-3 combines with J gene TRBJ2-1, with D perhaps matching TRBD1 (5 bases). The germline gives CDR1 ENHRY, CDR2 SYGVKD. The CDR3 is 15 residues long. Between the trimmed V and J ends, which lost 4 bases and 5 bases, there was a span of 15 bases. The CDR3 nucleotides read TGTGCCATCAGTGGTTTCCAGGGTGTCCACAATGAGCAGTTCTTC. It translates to CAISGFQGVHNEQFF.